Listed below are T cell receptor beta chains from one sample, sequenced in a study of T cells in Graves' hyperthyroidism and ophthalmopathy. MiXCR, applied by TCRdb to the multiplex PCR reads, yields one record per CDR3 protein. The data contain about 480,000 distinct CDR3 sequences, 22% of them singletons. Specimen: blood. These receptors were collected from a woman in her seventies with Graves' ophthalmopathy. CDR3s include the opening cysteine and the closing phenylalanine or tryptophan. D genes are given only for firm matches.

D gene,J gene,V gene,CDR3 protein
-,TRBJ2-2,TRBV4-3,CASSPSDGELFF
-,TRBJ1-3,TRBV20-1,CSARSAAGNTIYF
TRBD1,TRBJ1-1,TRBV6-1,CASRDSGQGEAFF
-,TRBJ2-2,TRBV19,CASRETGNTGELFF
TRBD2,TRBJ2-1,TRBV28,CASSPSGLNNEQFF
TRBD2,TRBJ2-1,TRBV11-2,CASSLAGGPGHNEQFF
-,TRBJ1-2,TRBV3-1,CASSQAGTGYTF
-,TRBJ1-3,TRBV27,CASSPRGVNGNTIYF
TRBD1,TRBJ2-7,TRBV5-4,CASSFTGTGDEQYF
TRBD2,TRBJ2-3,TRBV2,CASISMGGLDTQYF
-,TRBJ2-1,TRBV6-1,CASSEGPQPYNEQFF
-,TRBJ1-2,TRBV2,CASSEGQVYGYTF
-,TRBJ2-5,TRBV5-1,CASNRPPQETQYF
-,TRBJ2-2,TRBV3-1,CASSQDAVITGELFF
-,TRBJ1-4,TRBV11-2,CASSFLNEKLFF
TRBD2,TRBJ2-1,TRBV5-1,CASSALPSGSHNEQFF
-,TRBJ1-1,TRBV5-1,CASSLGWTSMNTEAFF
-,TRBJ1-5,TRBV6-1,CATSGVGNQPQHF
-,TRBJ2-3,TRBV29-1,CSVVKEAYTQYF
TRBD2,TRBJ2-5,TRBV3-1,CASSQGLAGVRETQYF
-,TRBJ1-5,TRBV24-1,CATSESSGNTGNQPQHF
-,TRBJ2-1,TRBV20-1,CSARVPIGRRNEQFF
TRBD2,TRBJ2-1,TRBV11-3,CASSRPASGVHNEQFF
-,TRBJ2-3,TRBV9,CASSVSPPDTQYF
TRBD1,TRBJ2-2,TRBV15,CATSSGDSYTGELFF
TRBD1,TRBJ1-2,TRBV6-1,CASIRTGGASNYGYTF
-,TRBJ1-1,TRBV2,CASNRQANTEAFF
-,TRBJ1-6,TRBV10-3,CAIRGGQFNSPLHF